This T cell receptor (beta chain) came from a study of blood T cell repertoires in COVID-19. Study as a whole: Both acute and convalescent COVID-19 samples were obtained from the United States, Italy and Spain. T cells, B-cell-depleted T cells, or PBMCs provided the cDNA or gDNA that served as material.

Followed over time, Seattle patients had been enrolled while infection was active. TCRdb keeps only in-frame clones here, not all; method: immunoSEQ multiplex PCR. The sample yields about 170,000 clones, more than 75% seen once. This CDR3 comprises 13 residues. J was trimmed by 10 bases and V by 3 bases; bases with no gene match: 8. The V gene's germline CDR1 is SGHTA and CDR2 FQGNSA. The specimen was peripheral blood. The clonotype originates from a man younger than 35 with COVID-19, enrolled during active disease. This chain links TRBV7-2 with TRBJ1-1, with 7 positions matching TRBD1. CDR3 amino acids: CASSLTGIQTAFF. DNA of the CDR3: TGTGCCAGCAGCTTGACAGGGATACAGACAGCTTTCTTT.